These 12 T cell receptor beta chains were all obtained from the same sample, sequenced in a study of blood T cell repertoires in COVID-19 (dated by TCRdb to 2020 to 2021). The library came from the immunoSEQ multiplex PCR assay. In its TCRdb copy, this immuneACCESS table keeps in-frame sequences only and misses some clones. Where compared with another copy, unresolved V genes explain less than half of these, and the others have no known cause. The sample includes 250,000 to 350,000 clones, with about 91% observed a single time. The leading ten clones occupy 6.9% of the sample. Sequenced sample: peripheral blood. The receptors shown here come from a woman under 40 who had recovered from COVID-19.

This CDR3 is CASVAGGYEQYF. The CDR3 DNA reads TGTGCCAGCGTTGCAGGGGGCTACGAGCAGTACTTC. This chain joins TRBV6-6 and TRBJ2-7; 7 nucleotides agree with TRBD1. CDR1 and CDR2 (germline): MNHNY, SVGAGI (reference sequence). The CDR3 consists of 12 residues. The V segment lost 8 bases and the J segment 3 bases; nucleotides outside the gene matches: 4.

This clone came up a few times. The V gene is TRBV5-1, the J gene TRBJ2-2, with TRBD2 matching 9 bases. Unmatched junction bases numbered 5, after V lost 1 base and J lost 1 base. The germline V gene has CDR1 SGHRS and CDR2 YFSETQ. This CDR3 has 17 residues. CDR3 region: CASSLRLAGRNTGELFF. CDR3 DNA: TGCGCCAGCAGCTTGAGGCTAGCGGGGCGGAACACCGGGGAGCTGTTTTTT.

The chain links TRBV7-2 to TRBJ1-3; D gene unclear. Trimming stripped 8 bases from V and 4 bases from J, with 18 bases between. CDR3 length equals 15 residues. The germline CDR1 and CDR2 sequences are SGHTA and FQGNSA. In DNA form, the CDR3 reads TGTGCCAGCGGACTGAATCGGCTGTACGGAAACACCATATATTTT. Its translation: CASGLNRLYGNTIYF.

The V and J genes are TRBV7-8 and TRBJ1-4; 8 bases map to TRBD1. CDR1 and CDR2 (germline): SGHVS, FQNEAQ. The ends lost 3 bases at V and 7 bases at J; junction bases unmatched: 10. The CDR3 runs to 16 residues. The CDR3 region is CASSFQGQGVGEKLFF. Here the CDR3 DNA reads TGTGCCAGCAGCTTCCAAGGACAGGGAGTTGGTGAAAAACTGTTTTTT.

The chain has TRBV14 and TRBJ2-4; 9 bases match TRBD1. Germline loops: CDR1 SGHDN, CDR2 FVKESK. This CDR3 has 12 amino acids. Unmatched junction bases numbered 7, after V lost 4 bases and J lost 15 bases. CDR3 residues: CASSRAGTGPYF. Here the CDR3 DNA reads TGTGCCAGCAGCCGAGCCGGGACAGGGCCGTACTTC.

This chain links TRBV5-1 with TRBJ2-7; D unresolved. Trimming cost V 2 bases and J 3 bases, with 15 bases left between them. The germline CDR1 and CDR2 sequences are SGHRS and YFSETQ. The CDR3 is 15 residues long. CDR3: CASSLPEIGNYEQYF. CDR3 in DNA: TGCGCCAGCAGCTTACCAGAAATTGGTAACTACGAGCAGTACTTC. Looking up the rest from reference TRBV5-1 and TRBJ2-7 gives the full variable domain: KAGVTQTPRYLIKTRGQQVTLSCSPISGHRSVSWYQQTPGQGLQFLFEYFSETQRNKGNFPGRFSGRQFSNSRSEMNVSTLELGDSALYLCASSLPEIGNYEQYFGPGTRLTVT.

V usage is TRBV28 and J usage is TRBJ1-4; no firm D call. The V end lost 7 bases, the J end lost 4 bases, and 10 bases lay between the germline ends. The CDR3 is 13 amino acids. Per germline, CDR1 MDHEN and CDR2 SYDVKM. The CDR3 here is CASTTRDNEKLFF. CDR3 DNA sequence: TGTGCCAGCACCACCCGGGATAATGAAAAACTGTTTTTT. The full variable domain, in which reference TRBV28 and TRBJ1-4 provide the parts outside the CDR3, is DVKVTQSSRYLVKRTGEKVFLECVQDMDHENMFWYRQDPGLGLRLIYFSYDVKMKEKGDIPEGYSVSREKKERFSLILESASTNQTSMYLCASTTRDNEKLFFGSGTQLSVL.

The chain recombines TRBV27 with TRBJ2-7; the match to TRBD2 covers 12 bases. This CDR3 contains 13 residues. From germline, CDR1 is MNHEY and CDR2 SMNVEV (reference sequence). V dropped 6 bases and J dropped 12; count of bases not matched to a gene: 9. The CDR3 protein is CASRGTSGLAPYF. The CDR3 nucleotides are TGTGCCAGCAGAGGGACTAGCGGGCTGGCCCCGTACTTC.

This rearrangement joins TRBV7-3 to TRBJ1-2; 8 bases align to TRBD1. V lost 5 bases to trimming and J lost 3 bases; unmatched junction nucleotides: 11. The germline gives CDR1 SGHTA, CDR2 FQGTGA. The length of the CDR3 is 16 residues. CDR3 bases: TGTGCCAGCAGCCAGGGAGCTCGACAGGGGCACTATGGCTACACCTTC. It codes for CASSQGARQGHYGYTF. Supplemented by reference TRBV7-3 and TRBJ1-2, the full variable domain reads GAGVSQTPSNKVTEKGKYVELRCDPISGHTALYWYRQSLGQGPEFLIYFQGTGAADDSGLPNDRFFAVRPEGSVSTLKIQRTERGDSAVYLCASSQGARQGHYGYTFGSGTRLTVV.

The rearrangement uses TRBV11-2 and TRBJ2-5; 8 bases match TRBD2. The V and J ends lost 1 base and 1 base, in that order; junction bases with no gene match: 2. There are 15 residues in the CDR3. CDR1 and CDR2 from the germline V gene are SGHAT and FQNNGV. CDR3 protein: CASSLAAGVQETQYF. Here the CDR3 DNA reads TGTGCCAGCAGCTTAGCAGCGGGAGTCCAAGAGACCCAGTACTTC. Variable domain in full (rest from reference TRBV11-2 and TRBJ2-5): EAGVAQSPRYKIIEKRQSVAFWCNPISGHATLYWYQQILGQGPKLLIQFQNNGVVDDSQLPKDRFSAERLKGVDSTLKIQPAKLEDSAVYLCASSLAAGVQETQYFGPGTRLLVL.

The chain is built from TRBV18 and TRBJ2-7; 8 bases align to TRBD1. The J segment lost 1 base and the V segment lost 5 bases, leaving 4 bases of the junction unmatched. Germline lookup yields CDR1 KGHSH and CDR2 LQKENI. The CDR3 loop spans 14 amino acids. The CDR3 DNA follows: TGTGCCAGCTCAGGGACAGGAATGTCCTACGAGCAGTACTTC. Translating it yields CASSGTGMSYEQYF.

The chain has TRBV6-5 and TRBJ2-1; TRBD2 matches at 8 bases. Trimming cost V 0 bases and J 2 bases; bases outside gene matches: 3. The V gene's germline CDR1 is MNHEY and CDR2 SVGAGI. The CDR3 runs 16 residues. For the CDR3, the DNA is TGTGCCAGCAGTTACTCGTTCGGGGGGGCCTACAATGAGCAGTTCTTC. Its protein product is CASSYSFGGAYNEQFF.